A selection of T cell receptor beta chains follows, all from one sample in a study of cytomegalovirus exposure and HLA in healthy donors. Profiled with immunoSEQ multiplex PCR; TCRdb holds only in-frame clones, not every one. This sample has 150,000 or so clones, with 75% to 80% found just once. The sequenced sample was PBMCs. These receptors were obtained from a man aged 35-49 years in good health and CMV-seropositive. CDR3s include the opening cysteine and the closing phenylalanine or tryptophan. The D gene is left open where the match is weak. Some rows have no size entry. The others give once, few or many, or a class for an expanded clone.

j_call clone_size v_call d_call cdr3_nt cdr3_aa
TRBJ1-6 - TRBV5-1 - TGCGCCAGTTCCCCTATCGGACTAAATTCACCCCTCCACTTT CASSPIGLNSPLHF
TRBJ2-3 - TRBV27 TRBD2 TGTGCCAGCAGTTCGGGATCTAGCGGGAGGGCAGATACGCAGTATTTT CASSSGSSGRADTQYF
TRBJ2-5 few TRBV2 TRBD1 TGTGCCAGCAGCGCCCCACGACAGGGGGCGGGGGAGACCCAGTACTTC CASSAPRQGAGETQYF
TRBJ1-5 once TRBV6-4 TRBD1 TGTGCCAGCAGTGAAGGGACAGGGGGGAACCAGCCCCAGCATTTT CASSEGTGGNQPQHF
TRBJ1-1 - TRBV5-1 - TGCGCCAGCAACCTCCACGGGGGGACCGCTGAAGCTTTCTTT CASNLHGGTAEAFF
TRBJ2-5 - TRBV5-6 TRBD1 TGTGCCAGCAGCTTTTCCGGACAGGGGGCAACAGGGCAGTACTTC CASSFSGQGATGQYF
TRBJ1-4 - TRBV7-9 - TGTGCCAGCAGCCCCGGGAGGGTTCGCGAAAAACTGTTTTTT CASSPGRVREKLFF
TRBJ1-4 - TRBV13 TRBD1 TGTGCCAGCAGCTCCCTCGGACAGGGGAGAGAAAAACTGTTTTTT CASSSLGQGREKLFF
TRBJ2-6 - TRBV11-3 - TGTGCCAGCAGCTTAGAGGGCTCTGGGGCCAACGGCCTGACTTTC CASSLEGSGANGLTF
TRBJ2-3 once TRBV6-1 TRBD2 TGTGCCAGCAGTGAAGTCCGACTAGCGGGTGCCACAGATACGCAGTATTTT CASSEVRLAGATDTQYF
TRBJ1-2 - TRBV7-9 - TGTGCCAGCAGCGCCACAGCGGATTATGGCTACACCTTC CASSATADYGYTF
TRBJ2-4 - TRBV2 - TGTGCCAGCAGAGAATCAGGGACAAGGGGGAACAGTCAGTACTTC CASRESGTRGNSQYF
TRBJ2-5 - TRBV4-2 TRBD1 TGTGCCAGCAGCCAAGGTGACAGGGGGAATGGAGAGACCCAGTACTTC CASSQGDRGNGETQYF
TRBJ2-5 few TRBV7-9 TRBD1 TGTGCCAGCAGCCCCCGGGACAGGGGGACAGGGGAGACCCAGTACTTC CASSPRDRGTGETQYF
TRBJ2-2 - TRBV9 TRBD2 TGTGCCAGCAGCGTAGGTACTAGCGGGAGAGGGGGAGAGACCGGGGAGCTGTTTTTT CASSVGTSGRGGETGELFF
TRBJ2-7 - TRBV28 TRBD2 TGTGCCAGCAGCAGACTAGCGGGAGACTACGAGCAGTACTTC CASSRLAGDYEQYF
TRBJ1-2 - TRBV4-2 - TGTGCCAGCAGCCAAGATCGCCCCGACTCTCCCTATGGCTACACCTTC CASSQDRPDSPYGYTF
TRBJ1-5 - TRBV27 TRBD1 TGTGCCAGCAGTAGACTATTCGGACAGGATGATATATATAGCAATCAGCCCCAGCATTTT CASSRLFGQDDIYSNQPQHF
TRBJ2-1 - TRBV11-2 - TGTGCCAGCAGCTTATCCGATGAGCAGTTCTTC CASSLSDEQFF
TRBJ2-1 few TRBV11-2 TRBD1 TGTGCCAGCAGCCAATGGACAGGGTCCCACAATGAGCAGTTCTTC CASSQWTGSHNEQFF
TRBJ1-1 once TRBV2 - TGTGCCAGCAGTGTTTCAAAGAACACTGAAGCTTTCTTT CASSVSKNTEAFF
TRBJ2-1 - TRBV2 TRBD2 TGTGCCAGCAGTGAATGGGTAGCGGGAGGGCATTACAATGAGCAGTTCTTC CASSEWVAGGHYNEQFF
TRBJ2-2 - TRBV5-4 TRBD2 TGTGCCAGCAGCTTTCCTCCAGGGCGGGAGAACGCCGGGGAGCTGTTTTTT CASSFPPGRENAGELFF
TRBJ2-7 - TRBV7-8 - TGTGCCAGCAGCTTAGTGGAAAGTGCTAGCGTGTACGAGCAGTACTTC CASSLVESASVYEQYF
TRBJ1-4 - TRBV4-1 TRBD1 TGCGCCAGCAGCCAAGAGTTGGTATACAGGGGGCGATTTAATGAAAAACTGTTTTTT CASSQELVYRGRFNEKLFF
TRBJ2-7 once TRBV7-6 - TGTGCCAGCAGCGCGCAGGGCCCGTACGAGCAGTACTTC CASSAQGPYEQYF
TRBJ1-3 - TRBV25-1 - TGTGCCAGCAGTGAGAGCAATTCAGGAAACACCATATATTTT CASSESNSGNTIYF
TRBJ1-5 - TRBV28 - TGTGCCAGCAGTCCGAACCCTAACAGGGTCCCTAGCAATCAGCCCCAGCATTTT CASSPNPNRVPSNQPQHF
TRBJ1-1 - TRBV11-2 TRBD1 TGTGCCAGCAGCCGGGACAGGGATTTTGGTGAAGCTTTCTTT CASSRDRDFGEAFF
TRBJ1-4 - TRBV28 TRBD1 TGTGCCAGCACCTGGACAGGGGGCTTTAAAAAACTGTTTTTT CASTWTGGFKKLFF
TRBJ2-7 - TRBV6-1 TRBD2 TGTGCCAGCAGTGAGCTAGCGGGAGGGTCTGACGAGCAGTACTTC CASSELAGGSDEQYF
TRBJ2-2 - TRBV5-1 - TGCGCCAGCAGAATAGCGGACCAGGCAAACACCGGGGAGCTGTTTTTT CASRIADQANTGELFF
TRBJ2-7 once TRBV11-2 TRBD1 TGTGCCAGCAGCCCGGGACAGGGTTGGTACGAGCAGTACTTC CASSPGQGWYEQYF
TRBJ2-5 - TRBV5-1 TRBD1 TGCGCCAGCAGCTTCTGGGACAGGGCGGGGGAGACCCAGTACTTC CASSFWDRAGETQYF
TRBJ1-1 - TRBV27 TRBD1 TGTGCCAGCATGGTCAGGGGGTTTACTGAAGCTTTCTTT CASMVRGFTEAFF
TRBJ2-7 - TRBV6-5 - TGTGCCAGCAGTTCCATAACTAACGAGCAGTACTTC CASSSITNEQYF
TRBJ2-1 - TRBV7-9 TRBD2 TGTTCCAGCAGCTTAGCAGCGGGAGGGTTTGGGGAGCAGTTCTTC CSSSLAAGGFGEQFF
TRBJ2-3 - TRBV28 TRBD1 TGTGCCAGCAGGAAGACAGGGGTCACAGATACGCAGTATTTT CASRKTGVTDTQYF
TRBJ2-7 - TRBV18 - TGTGCCAGCTCACAAATAGCGGTACCCTACGAGCAGTACTTC CASSQIAVPYEQYF
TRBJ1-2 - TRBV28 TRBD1 TGTGCCAGCAGCCGACAGGGGGCGGCTGGCTACACCTTC CASSRQGAAGYTF
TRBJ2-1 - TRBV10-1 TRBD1 TGCGCCAGCAGTGAGGCTCAGGGGGACAATGAGCAGTTCTTC CASSEAQGDNEQFF
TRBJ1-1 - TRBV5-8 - TGTGCCAGCAGCTTGTTGGGAGGTGGCACTGAAGCTTTCTTT CASSLLGGGTEAFF
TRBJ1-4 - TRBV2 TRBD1 TGTGCCAGCAGGGGACAGGAGGCAACTAATGAAAAACTGTTTTTT CASRGQEATNEKLFF
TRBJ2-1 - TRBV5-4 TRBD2 TGTGCCAGCAGCTTGAGGGCGGGAGGATACTCCTACAATGAGCAGTTCTTC CASSLRAGGYSYNEQFF
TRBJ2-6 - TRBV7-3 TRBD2 TGTGCCAGCAGCCCCTCCGGGACTAGCGGGACCGGGGCCAACGGCCTGACTTTC CASSPSGTSGTGANGLTF
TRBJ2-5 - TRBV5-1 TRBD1 TGCGCCAGCAGCGACCCACAGGGGGCAAATGAGCAGTACTTC CASSDPQGANEQYF
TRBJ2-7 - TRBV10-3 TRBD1 TGTGCCACCACCGACAGGACAGGGCAGTACTTC CATTDRTGQYF
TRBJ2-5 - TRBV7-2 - TGTGCCAGCAGCTATCAGGACGGCCCGGAGGCCCAGTACTTC CASSYQDGPEAQYF